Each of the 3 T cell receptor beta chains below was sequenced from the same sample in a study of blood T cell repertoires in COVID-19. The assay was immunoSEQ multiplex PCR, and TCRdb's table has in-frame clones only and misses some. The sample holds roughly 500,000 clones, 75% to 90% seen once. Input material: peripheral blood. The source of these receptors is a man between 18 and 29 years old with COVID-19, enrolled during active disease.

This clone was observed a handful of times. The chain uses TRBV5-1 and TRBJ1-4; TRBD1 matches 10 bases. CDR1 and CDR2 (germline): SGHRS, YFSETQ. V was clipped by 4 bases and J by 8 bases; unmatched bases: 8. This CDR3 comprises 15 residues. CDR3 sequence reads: CASSLAGTGDEKLFF. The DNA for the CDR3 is TGCGCCAGCAGCCTCGCCGGGACAGGGGACGAAAAACTGTTTTTT.

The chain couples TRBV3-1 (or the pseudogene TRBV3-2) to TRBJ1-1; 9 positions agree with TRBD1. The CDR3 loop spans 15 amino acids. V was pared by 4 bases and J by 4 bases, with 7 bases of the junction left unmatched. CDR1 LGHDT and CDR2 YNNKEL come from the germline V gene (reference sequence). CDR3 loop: CASSPRQGVSTEAFF. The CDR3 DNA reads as TGTGCCAGCAGCCCGAGACAGGGGGTGAGCACTGAAGCTTTCTTT.

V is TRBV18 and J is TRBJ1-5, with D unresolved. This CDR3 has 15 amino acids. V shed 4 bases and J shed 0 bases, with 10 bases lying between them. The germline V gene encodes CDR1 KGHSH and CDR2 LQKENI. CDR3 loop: CASSHDSHSNQPQHF. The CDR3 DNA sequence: TGTGCCAGCTCACATGACTCCCATAGCAATCAGCCCCAGCATTTT.